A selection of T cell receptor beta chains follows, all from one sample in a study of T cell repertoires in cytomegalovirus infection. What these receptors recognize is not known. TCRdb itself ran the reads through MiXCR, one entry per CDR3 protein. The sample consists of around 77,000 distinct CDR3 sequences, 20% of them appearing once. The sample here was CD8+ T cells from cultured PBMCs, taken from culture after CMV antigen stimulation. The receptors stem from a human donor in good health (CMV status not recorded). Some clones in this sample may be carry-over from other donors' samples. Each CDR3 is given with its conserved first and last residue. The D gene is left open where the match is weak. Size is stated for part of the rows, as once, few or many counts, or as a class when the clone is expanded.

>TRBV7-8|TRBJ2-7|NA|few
CASSFDYEQYF
TGTGCCAGCAGCTTTGACTACGAGCAGTACTTC
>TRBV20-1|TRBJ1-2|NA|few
CSASQLGALGPNYGYTF
TGCAGTGCTAGTCAGCTAGGGGCCCTAGGGCCTAACTATGGCTACACCTTC
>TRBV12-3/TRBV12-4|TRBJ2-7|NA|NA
CASSSGPSTYEQYF
TGTGCCAGCAGTTCCGGCCCCTCCACCTACGAGCAGTACTTC
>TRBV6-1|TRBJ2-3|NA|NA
CAGSAGGAHDTQYF
TGTGCCGGCAGTGCAGGAGGCGCCCATGATACGCAGTATTTT
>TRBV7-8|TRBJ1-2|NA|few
CASMDRSYGYTF
TGTGCCAGCATGGACAGATCATATGGCTACACCTTC
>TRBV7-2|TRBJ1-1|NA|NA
CASSPRPPEAFF
TGTGCCAGCAGCCCGCGACCCCCCGAAGCTTTCTTT
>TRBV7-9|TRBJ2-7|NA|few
CASSLIQGYEQYF
TGTGCCAGCAGCTTAATCCAGGGTTACGAGCAGTACTTC
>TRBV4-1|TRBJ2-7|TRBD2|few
CASSQGLAGSYEQYF
TGCGCCAGCAGCCAAGGACTAGCGGGTTCCTACGAGCAGTACTTC
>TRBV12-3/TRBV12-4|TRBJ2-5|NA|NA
CASAAALGETQYF
TGTGCCAGCGCGGCAGCCCTAGGAGAGACCCAGTACTTC
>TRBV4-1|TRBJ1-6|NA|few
CASSLLGSPLHF
TGCGCCAGCAGCCTTTTAGGCTCACCCCTCCACTTT
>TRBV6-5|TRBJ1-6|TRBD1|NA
CASSFSTGGSNSPLHF
TGTGCCAGCAGTTTCTCGACAGGGGGATCTAATTCACCCCTCCACTTT
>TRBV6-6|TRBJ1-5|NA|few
CASSYKVGARSNQPQHF
TGTGCCAGCAGTTATAAGGTCGGAGCTAGGAGCAATCAGCCCCAGCATTTT
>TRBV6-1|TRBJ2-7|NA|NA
CASSETGYEQYF
TGTGCCAGCAGTGAAACAGGATACGAGCAGTACTTC
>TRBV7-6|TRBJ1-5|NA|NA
CASSLGRVTSNQPQHF
TGTGCCAGCAGCTTAGGCCGGGTAACTAGCAATCAGCCCCAGCATTTT
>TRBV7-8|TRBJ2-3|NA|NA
CASSLSRRADTQYF
TGTGCCAGCAGCTTGTCCCGGAGGGCAGATACGCAGTATTTT
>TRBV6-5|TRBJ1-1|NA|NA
CASSWTEMNTEAFF
TGTGCCAGCAGCTGGACCGAAATGAACACTGAAGCTTTCTTT
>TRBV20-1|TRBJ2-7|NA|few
CSAPTPALGFYEQYF
TGCAGTGCCCCCACTCCCGCTCTGGGTTTCTACGAGCAGTACTTC
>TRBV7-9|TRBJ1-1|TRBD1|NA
CASSLDRGINTEAFF
TGTGCCAGCAGCCTCGACAGGGGGATAAACACTGAAGCTTTCTTT
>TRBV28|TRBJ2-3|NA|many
CASSLRGSSSTDTQYF
TGTGCCAGCAGTTTACGCGGCAGCTCTAGCACAGATACGCAGTATTTT
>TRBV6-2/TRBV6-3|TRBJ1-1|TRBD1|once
CASSWDSNTEAFF
TGTGCCAGCAGTTGGGACAGCAACACTGAAGCTTTCTTT
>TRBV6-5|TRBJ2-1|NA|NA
CASSSGLYEFF
TGTGCCAGCAGTTCCGGATTATACGAGTTCTTC
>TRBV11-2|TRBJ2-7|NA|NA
CASSLEGRGAYEQYF
TGTGCCAGCAGCTTAGAGGGCAGGGGTGCCTACGAGCAGTACTTC
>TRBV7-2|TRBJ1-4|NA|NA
CASSPRGTNEKLFF
TGTGCCAGCAGCCCCCGAGGCACGAATGAAAAACTGTTTTTT
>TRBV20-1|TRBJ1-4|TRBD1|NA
CSAPDRGTGEKLFF
TGCAGTGCTCCAGACAGGGGGACCGGGGAAAAACTGTTTTTT
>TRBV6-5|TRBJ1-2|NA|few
CASSYGQANYGYTF
TGTGCCAGCAGTTACGGGCAGGCCAACTATGGCTACACCTTC
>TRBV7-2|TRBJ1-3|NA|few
CASSATVSSGNTIYF
TGTGCCAGCAGCGCCACAGTGAGCTCTGGAAACACCATATATTTT
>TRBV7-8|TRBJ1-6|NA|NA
CASRGDRYNSPLHF
TGTGCCAGCAGGGGAGACAGATATAATTCACCCCTCCACTTT
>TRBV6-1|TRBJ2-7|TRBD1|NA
CASTPTGQGYHEQYF
TGTGCCAGCACTCCAACGGGACAGGGTTACCACGAGCAGTACTTC
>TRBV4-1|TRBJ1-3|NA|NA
CASSQDKGAGNTIYF
TGCGCCAGCAGCCAAGATAAGGGTGCTGGAAACACCATATATTTT
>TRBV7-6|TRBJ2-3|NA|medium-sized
CASSPSRGATDTQYF
TGTGCCAGCAGCCCCTCCCGGGGGGCCACAGATACGCAGTATTTT
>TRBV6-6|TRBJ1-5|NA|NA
CASSYRRGEGSNQPQHF
TGTGCCAGCAGTTACCGCAGGGGAGAGGGCAGCAATCAGCCCCAGCATTTT
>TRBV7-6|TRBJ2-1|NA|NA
CASTSPGAFYNEQFF
TGTGCCAGCACCAGCCCAGGTGCGTTCTACAATGAGCAGTTCTTC
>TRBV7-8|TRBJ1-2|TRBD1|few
CASSSRDRSKSGYGYTF
TGTGCCAGCAGCAGCCGGGACAGGAGTAAATCTGGCTATGGCTACACCTTC
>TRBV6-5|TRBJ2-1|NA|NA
CASSYYQAYNEQFF
TGTGCCAGCAGTTACTATCAGGCTTACAATGAGCAGTTCTTC
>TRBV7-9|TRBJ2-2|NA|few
CASSQSDWITGELFF
TGTGCCAGCAGCCAATCGGACTGGATCACCGGGGAGCTGTTTTTT
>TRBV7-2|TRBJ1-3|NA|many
CASSFGGASGNTIYF
TGTGCCAGCAGCTTTGGGGGAGCCTCTGGAAACACCATATATTTT
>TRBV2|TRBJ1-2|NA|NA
CASSEIRGDGYTF
TGTGCCAGCAGTGAGATTAGGGGGGATGGCTACACCTTC
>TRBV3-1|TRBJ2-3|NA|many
CASSRSSWTSTDTQYF
TGTGCCAGCAGCCGGAGTTCCTGGACTAGCACAGATACGCAGTATTTT
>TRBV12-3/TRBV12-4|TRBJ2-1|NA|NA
CASSFGRYNEQFF
TGTGCCAGCAGTTTCGGACGGTACAATGAGCAGTTCTTC
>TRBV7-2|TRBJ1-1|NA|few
CASSLAINTEAFF
TGTGCCAGCAGCTTAGCCATCAACACTGAAGCTTTCTTT
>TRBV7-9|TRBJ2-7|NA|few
CASSLGLAPSYEQYF
TGTGCCAGCAGCTTAGGGCTTGCACCTTCCTACGAGCAGTACTTC
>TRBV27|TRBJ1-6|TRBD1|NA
CASKVYTRDRDSPLHF
TGTGCCAGCAAAGTATATACCCGGGACAGGGATTCACCCCTCCACTTT
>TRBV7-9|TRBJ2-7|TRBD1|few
CASSPGDRVAYEQYF
TGTGCCAGCAGCCCTGGGGACAGGGTCGCATACGAGCAGTACTTC
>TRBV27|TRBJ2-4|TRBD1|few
CASSWRAPYRGEAKNIQYF
TGTGCCAGCAGTTGGCGCGCCCCGTACAGGGGAGAAGCCAAAAACATTCAGTACTTC
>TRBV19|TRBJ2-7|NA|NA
CASSPEGGIAYEQYF
TGTGCCAGTAGCCCCGAAGGAGGGATTGCCTACGAGCAGTACTTC
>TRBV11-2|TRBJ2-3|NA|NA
CASSPRRLPFSTDTQYF
TGTGCCAGCAGCCCCCGTCGACTCCCTTTTAGCACAGATACGCAGTATTTT
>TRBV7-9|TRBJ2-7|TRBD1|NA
CASRKQSPRQGVFYEQYF
TGTGCCAGCAGAAAACAATCCCCGAGACAGGGGGTTTTCTACGAGCAGTACTTC
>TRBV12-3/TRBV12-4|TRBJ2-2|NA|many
CASSLGTANTGELFF
TGTGCCAGCAGTCTGGGGACCGCGAACACCGGGGAGCTGTTTTTT
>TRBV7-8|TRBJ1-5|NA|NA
CASSFMFSGNQPQHF
TGTGCCAGCAGCTTTATGTTCTCTGGCAATCAGCCCCAGCATTTT
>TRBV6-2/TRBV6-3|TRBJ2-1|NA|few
CAVFDGAREQFF
TGTGCCGTCTTTGACGGGGCCAGAGAGCAGTTCTTC
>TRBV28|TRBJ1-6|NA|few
CASSSRGQGEYSPLHF
TGTGCCAGCAGTTCCCGAGGGCAGGGTGAATATTCACCCCTCCACTTT
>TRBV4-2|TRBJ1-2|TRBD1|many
CASSQDNRGVDGYTF
TGTGCCAGCAGCCAAGATAACAGGGGTGTGGATGGCTACACCTTC
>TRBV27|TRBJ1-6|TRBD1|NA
CASSSGQTMNSPLHF
TGTGCCAGCAGTTCGGGACAGACCATGAATTCACCCCTCCACTTT
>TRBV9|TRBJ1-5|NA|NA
CASSVGGSQPQHF
TGTGCCAGCAGCGTAGGGGGCAGTCAGCCCCAGCATTTT
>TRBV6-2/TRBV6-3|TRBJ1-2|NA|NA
CASSYSRWRIYGYTF
TGTGCCAGCAGTTACTCGAGATGGAGGATCTATGGCTACACCTTC